This T cell receptor (beta chain) derives from a study of shared clonotypes between healthy human individuals. Study background: Three men and a couple of women, aged 18 to 49, were donors.

Only Caucasian adults living in Nashville, Tennessee made up the donor group. CD4+ cell separation produced CD45RA+ naive and CD45RA-negative memory subsets. As for this clone: What it binds is not known.

The germline gives CDR1 MDHEN, CDR2 SYDVKM. There are 15 residues in the CDR3. Trimming left V 6 bases short and J 1 base short, with 12 bases between. Study results and limitations: Clonotype sharing among donors was expected to depend on sequencing depth.

The assay was immunoSEQ multiplex PCR, and TCRdb's table has in-frame clones only and misses some. The data contain approximately 2,000,000 clones, around 90% of them singletons. This rearrangement joins TRBV28 to TRBJ1-4, with D maybe TRBD1 (6 bases). Sequenced: naive CD4+ T cells from PBMCs. Subset indicated: CD45RA+ positively selected. The TCR comes from a man aged 18 to 30 in good health. Some clones in this sample may be carry-over from other donors' samples. The CDR3 sequence: CASSYSGVTNEKLFF. In DNA form, the CDR3 reads TGTGCCAGCAGCTACTCAGGGGTAACTAATGAAAAACTGTTTTTT.